This T cell receptor beta chain came from a study of shared clonotypes between healthy human individuals. Germline V lookup: CDR1 MGHRA, CDR2 YSYEKL. Trimming removed 4 bases from V and 0 bases from J; junction bases left unmatched: 4. This CDR3 contains 16 residues. Produced via immunoSEQ multiplex PCR; TCRdb's table is partial and in-frame only. The repertoire includes approximately 100,000 clones, around 68% of them detected once, and roughly a quarter sits in the top ten. The rearrangement links TRBV4-1 to TRBJ2-1; the match to TRBD2 covers 9 bases. This clonotype was obtained from a woman aged 25 to 39 in good health. Source material: memory CD8+ T cells sorted from blood. The subset denotes: CD45RO+ cells pooled with CCR7-negative TemRA cells. CDR3 in amino acids: CASSLSGSASYNEQFF. CDR3 nucleotide sequence: TGCGCCAGCAGCCTTAGCGGGAGCGCCTCCTACAATGAGCAGTTCTTC.